What follows are 6 T cell receptor beta chains derived from one specimen sequenced in a study of cytomegalovirus exposure and HLA in healthy donors. The study ran its PCR with 60 Vbeta and 13 Jbeta primers. Method: immunoSEQ multiplex PCR; TCRdb's copy keeps in-frame clones and lacks some. The table records around 150,000 clones, 79% of them present only once. Source material: PBMCs. These receptors came from a man aged 45 to 65 in good health and CMV-seropositive.

J is TRBJ2-7 and V is TRBV6-1, with D perhaps matching TRBD1 (6 bases). The CDR3 is made up of 16 amino acids. Between the trimmed V and J ends, which lost 2 bases and 4 bases, there was a span of 18 bases. The germline V gene encodes CDR1 MNHNS and CDR2 SASEGT. CDR3 nucleotide sequence: TGTGCCAGCAGTGAAAGACGACGACAGGAGCTGTACGAGCAGTACTTC. Residues: CASSERRRQELYEQYF.

The chain joins TRBV25-1 to TRBJ1-4; tentatively, D is TRBD1 (6 bases). Germline V gene data show CDR1 as MGHDK and CDR2 as SYGVNS. V was pared by 2 bases and J by 4 bases, with 11 bases between. This CDR3 comprises 15 residues. CDR3 nucleotide sequence: TGTGCCAGCAGTGAACGCAGGGGTCTTAATGAAAAACTGTTTTTT. This translates into CASSERRGLNEKLFF.

This rearrangement joins TRBV6-5 to TRBJ1-2; 8 bases are a match to TRBD1. Per the germline V gene, CDR1 is MNHEY and CDR2 is SVGAGI. The CDR3 length is 14 residues. J was trimmed by 4 bases and V by 6 bases; bases with no gene match: 7. The CDR3 spells CASRGSGQVYGYTF. CDR3 DNA: TGTGCCAGCAGGGGTTCGGGACAGGTCTATGGCTACACCTTC.

The chain combines TRBV5-1 with TRBJ2-7, with D unclear. Germline CDR1 SGHRS, CDR2 YFSETQ. The CDR3 loop spans 15 amino acids. Between the trimmed V and J ends, which lost 0 bases and 2 bases, there was a span of 12 bases. The CDR3 protein is CASSLGTNPTYEQYF. The CDR3 bases are TGCGCCAGCAGCTTGGGAACCAACCCTACCTACGAGCAGTACTTC. The variable domain in full, with the rest retrieved from reference TRBV5-1 and TRBJ2-7, is KAGVTQTPRYLIKTRGQQVTLSCSPISGHRSVSWYQQTPGQGLQFLFEYFSETQRNKGNFPGRFSGRQFSNSRSEMNVSTLELGDSALYLCASSLGTNPTYEQYFGPGTRLTVT.

The rearrangement uses TRBV5-1 and TRBJ2-5; D may be TRBD2 (5 bases). In germline, CDR1 is SGHRS, CDR2 YFSETQ. There are 14 residues in the CDR3. The V end lost 0 bases, the J end lost 4 bases, and 10 bases lay between the germline ends. In DNA, the CDR3 is TGCGCCAGCAGCTTGGGGGCGGGTTTAGAGACCCAGTACTTC. It encodes CASSLGAGLETQYF.

The V and J genes are TRBV5-6 and TRBJ1-4; 8 bases are a match to TRBD1. The CDR3 runs 15 residues. Germline trimming cut 4 bases from V and 6 bases from J; bases unmatched to any gene: 8. Germline-derived CDR1 and CDR2 are SGHDT and YYEEEE. For the CDR3, the DNA is TGTGCCAGCAGCCGGACAGGGTACGGGGATGAAAAACTGTTTTTT. Translation gives CASSRTGYGDEKLFF. The entire variable domain, with the rest obtained from reference TRBV5-6 and TRBJ1-4, is as follows: DAGVTQSPTHLIKTRGQQVTLRCSPKSGHDTVSWYQQALGQGPQFIFQYYEEEERQRGNFPDRFSGHQFPNYSSELNVNALLLGDSALYLCASSRTGYGDEKLFFGSGTQLSVL.